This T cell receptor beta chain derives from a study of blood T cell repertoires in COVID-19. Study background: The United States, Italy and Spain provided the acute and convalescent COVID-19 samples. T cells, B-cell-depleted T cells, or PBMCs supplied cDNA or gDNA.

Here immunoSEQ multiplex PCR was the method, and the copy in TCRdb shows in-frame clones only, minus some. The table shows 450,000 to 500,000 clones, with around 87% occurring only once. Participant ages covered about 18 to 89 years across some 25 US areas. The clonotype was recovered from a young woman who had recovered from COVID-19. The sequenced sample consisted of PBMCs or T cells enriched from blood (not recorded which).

CDR3 amino acids: CASSPPRTGGSDTQYF. The CDR3 nucleotides are TGTGCCAGCAGTCCCCCTCGGACAGGGGGCTCAGATACGCAGTATTTT. J is TRBJ2-3 and V is TRBV11-1; 11 nucleotides match TRBD1. The CDR3 spans 16 residues. Germline V gives CDR1 SGHAT, CDR2 FQDESV (reference sequence). V trimming: 6 bases; J trimming: 4 bases; junction bases outside the gene matches: 9. Supplemented by reference TRBV11-1 and TRBJ2-3, the full variable domain reads EAEVAQSPRYKITEKSQAVAFWCDPISGHATLYWYRQILGQGPELLVQFQDESVVDDSQLPKDRFSAERLKGVDSTLKIQPAELGDSAMYLCASSPPRTGGSDTQYFGPGTRLTVL.